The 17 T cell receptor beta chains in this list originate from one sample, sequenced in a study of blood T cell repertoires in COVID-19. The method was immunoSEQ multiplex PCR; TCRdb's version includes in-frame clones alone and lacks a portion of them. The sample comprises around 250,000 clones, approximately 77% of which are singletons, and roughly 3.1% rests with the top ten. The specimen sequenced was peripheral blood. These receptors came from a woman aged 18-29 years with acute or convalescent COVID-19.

CDR3 bases: TGTGCCAGCAGTTTGTACAGGGGGAACACTGAAGCTTTCTTT. Protein sequence: CASSLYRGNTEAFF. This rearrangement joins TRBV6-5 to TRBJ1-1; TRBD1 matches at 7 bases. The germline gives CDR1 MNHEY, CDR2 SVGAGI. CDR3 length equals 14 residues. Unmatched junction bases numbered 3, after V lost 4 bases and J lost 1 base.

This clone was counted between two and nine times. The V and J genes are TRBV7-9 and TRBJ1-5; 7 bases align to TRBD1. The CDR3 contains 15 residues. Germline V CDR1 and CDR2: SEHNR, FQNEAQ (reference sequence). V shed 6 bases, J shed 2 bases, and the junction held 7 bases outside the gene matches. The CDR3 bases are TGTGCCAGCAGAGACGGACAGGTCGGCAATCAGCCCCAGCATTTT. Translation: CASRDGQVGNQPQHF.

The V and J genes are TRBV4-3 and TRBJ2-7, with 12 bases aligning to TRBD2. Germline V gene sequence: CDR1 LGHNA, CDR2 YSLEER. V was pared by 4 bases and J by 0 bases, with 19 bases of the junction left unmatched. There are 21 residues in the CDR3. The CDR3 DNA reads TGCGCCAGCAGCCGAGCCCGTGGGGGGGGACTAGCGGGCCCGAGCTCCTACGAGCAGTACTTC. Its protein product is CASSRARGGGLAGPSSYEQYF.

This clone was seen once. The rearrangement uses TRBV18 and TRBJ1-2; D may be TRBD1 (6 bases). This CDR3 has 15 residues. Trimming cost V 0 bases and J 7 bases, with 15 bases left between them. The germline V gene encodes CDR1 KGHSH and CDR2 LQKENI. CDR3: CASSPPGQGIIGYTF. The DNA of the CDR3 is TGTGCCAGCTCACCACCGGGGCAGGGGATTATTGGCTACACCTTC. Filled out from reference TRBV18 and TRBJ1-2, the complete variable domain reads NAGVMQNPRHLVRRRGQEARLRCSPMKGHSHVYWYRQLPEEGLKFMVYLQKENIIDESGMPKERFSAEFPKEGPSILRIQQVVRGDSAAYFCASSPPGQGIIGYTFGSGTRLTVV.

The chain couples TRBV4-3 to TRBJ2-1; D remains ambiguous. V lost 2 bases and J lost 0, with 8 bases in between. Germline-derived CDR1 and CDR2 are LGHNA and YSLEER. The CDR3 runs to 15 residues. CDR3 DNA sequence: TGCGCCAGCAGCCAAATGCTTAGCTCCTACAATGAGCAGTTCTTC. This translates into CASSQMLSSYNEQFF.

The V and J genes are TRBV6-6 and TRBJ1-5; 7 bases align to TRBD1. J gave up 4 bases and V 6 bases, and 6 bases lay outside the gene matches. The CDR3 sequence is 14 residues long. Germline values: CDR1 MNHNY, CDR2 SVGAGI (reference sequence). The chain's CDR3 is CASSLGQPNQPQHF. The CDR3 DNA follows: TGTGCCAGCAGCCTGGGACAGCCGAATCAGCCCCAGCATTTT.

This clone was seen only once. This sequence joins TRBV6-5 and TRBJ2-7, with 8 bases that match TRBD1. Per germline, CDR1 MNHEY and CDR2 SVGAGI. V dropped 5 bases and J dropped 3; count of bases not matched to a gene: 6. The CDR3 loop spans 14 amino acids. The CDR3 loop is CASSRQGTLYEQYF. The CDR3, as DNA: TGTGCCAGCAGTAGACAGGGGACCCTCTACGAGCAGTACTTC.

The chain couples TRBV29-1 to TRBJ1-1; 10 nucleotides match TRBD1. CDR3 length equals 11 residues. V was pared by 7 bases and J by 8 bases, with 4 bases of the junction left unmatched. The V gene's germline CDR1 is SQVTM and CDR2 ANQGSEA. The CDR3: CSGGQGSEAFF. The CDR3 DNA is TGCAGCGGGGGACAGGGGTCCGAAGCTTTCTTT.

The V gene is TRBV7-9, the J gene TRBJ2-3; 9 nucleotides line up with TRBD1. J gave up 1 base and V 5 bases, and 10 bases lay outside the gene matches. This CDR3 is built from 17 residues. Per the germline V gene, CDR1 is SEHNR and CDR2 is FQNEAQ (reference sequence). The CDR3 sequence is CASSGTTGGVRTDTQYF. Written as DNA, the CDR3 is TGTGCCAGCAGCGGGACGACAGGGGGAGTTCGCACAGATACGCAGTATTTT.

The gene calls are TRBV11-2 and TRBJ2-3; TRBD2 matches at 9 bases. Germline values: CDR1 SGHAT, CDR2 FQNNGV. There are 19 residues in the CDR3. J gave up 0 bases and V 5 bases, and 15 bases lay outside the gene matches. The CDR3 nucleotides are TGTGCCAGCAGCCCCGGGGGACTAGCTGCCTTGGTGAGCACAGATACGCAGTATTTT. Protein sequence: CASSPGGLAALVSTDTQYF.

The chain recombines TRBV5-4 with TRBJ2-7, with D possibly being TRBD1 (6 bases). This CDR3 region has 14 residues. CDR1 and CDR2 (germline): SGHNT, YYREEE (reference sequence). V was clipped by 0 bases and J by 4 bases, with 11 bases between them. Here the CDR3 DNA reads TGTGCCAGCAGCTTGGCAGGGACACAATACGAGCAGTACTTC. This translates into CASSLAGTQYEQYF. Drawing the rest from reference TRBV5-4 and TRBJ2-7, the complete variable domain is ETGVTQSPTHLIKTRGQQVTLRCSSQSGHNTVSWYQQALGQGPQFIFQYYREEENGRGNFPPRFSGLQFPNYSSELNVNALELDDSALYLCASSLAGTQYEQYFGPGTRLTVT.

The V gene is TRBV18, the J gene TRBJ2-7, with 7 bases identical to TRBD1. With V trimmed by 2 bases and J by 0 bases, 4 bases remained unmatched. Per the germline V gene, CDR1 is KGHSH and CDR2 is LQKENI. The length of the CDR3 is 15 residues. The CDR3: CASSPGDSSSYEQYF. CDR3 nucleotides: TGTGCCAGCTCACCAGGGGACAGCAGCTCCTACGAGCAGTACTTC.

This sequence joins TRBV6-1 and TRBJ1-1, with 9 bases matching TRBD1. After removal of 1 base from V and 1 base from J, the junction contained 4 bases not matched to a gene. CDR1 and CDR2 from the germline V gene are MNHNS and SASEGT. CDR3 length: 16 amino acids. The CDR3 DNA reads TGTGCCAGCAGTGAAGGTCTGGGACAGGGGAACACTGAAGCTTTCTTT. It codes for CASSEGLGQGNTEAFF.

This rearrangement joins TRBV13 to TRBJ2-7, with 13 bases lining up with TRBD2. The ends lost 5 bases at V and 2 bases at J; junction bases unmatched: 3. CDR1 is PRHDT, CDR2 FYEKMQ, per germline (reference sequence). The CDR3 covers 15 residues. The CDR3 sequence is CASSLGLAGTYEQYF. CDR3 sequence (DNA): TGTGCCAGCAGCCTGGGACTAGCGGGGACCTACGAGCAGTACTTC.

The CDR3 coding sequence is TGTGCCAGCAGTGAAGCTCGGGGAGCTGTTGAAGCTTTCTTT. Translation: CASSEARGAVEAFF. The chain combines TRBV2 with TRBJ1-1; D gene unclear. Trimming removed 0 bases at V and 7 bases at J, with 12 bases between. Germline CDR1 SNHLY, CDR2 FYNNEI. The CDR3 has 14 residues.

CDR3 coding DNA: TGTGCCAGCAGCTCTACAGGGTGGGAGACCCAGTACTTC. Protein sequence: CASSSTGWETQYF. The chain employs TRBV7-9 and TRBJ2-5, with a tentative D call TRBD1 (6 bases). Per germline, CDR1 SEHNR and CDR2 FQNEAQ (reference sequence). V gave up 4 bases and J gave up 5 bases, with 11 bases separating them. This CDR3 is 13 amino acids long.

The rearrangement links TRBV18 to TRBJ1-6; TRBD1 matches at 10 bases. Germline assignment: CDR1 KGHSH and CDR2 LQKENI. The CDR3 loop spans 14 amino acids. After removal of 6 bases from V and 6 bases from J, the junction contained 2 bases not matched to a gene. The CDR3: CASSGTGVNSPLHF. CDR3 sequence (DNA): TGTGCCAGCTCGGGGACAGGGGTTAATTCACCCCTCCACTTT.